This T cell receptor (beta chain) was documented in a study of chemoradiotherapy in HPV16-positive cancers. Study as a whole: Functional T-cell assays on a couple of HPV16-positive patients' cells defined candidate HPV-specific clones and common TCR motifs.

To note about this clone: As yet, its antigen is unknown.

There are 14 residues in the CDR3. The V gene's germline CDR1 is MGHDK and CDR2 SYGVNS. With 2 bases clipped from V and 5 bases from J, the junction kept 4 bases outside the gene matches. Profiled with immunoSEQ multiplex PCR; TCRdb holds only in-frame clones, not every one. The table lists tens of thousands of clones, about four fifths of them singletons. General study findings and limits: In HPV16-positive patients, HPV-responsive T-cell expansion tracked better recurrence-free survival. During treatment, candidate HPV-specific clones and E7-related motifs expanded in tumor. Only a couple of HPV16-positive patients supplied the functional HPV-specificity definition.

Sequenced here: blood, sampled from a patient who underwent chemoradiotherapy. V is TRBV25-1 and J is TRBJ2-5; 8 bases are a match to TRBD2. This sequence originates from a human donor with HPV-associated anogenital cancer. The CDR3 is CASSEAGGPETQYF. The CDR3 coding sequence is TGTGCCAGCAGTGAAGCGGGGGGCCCCGAGACCCAGTACTTC.